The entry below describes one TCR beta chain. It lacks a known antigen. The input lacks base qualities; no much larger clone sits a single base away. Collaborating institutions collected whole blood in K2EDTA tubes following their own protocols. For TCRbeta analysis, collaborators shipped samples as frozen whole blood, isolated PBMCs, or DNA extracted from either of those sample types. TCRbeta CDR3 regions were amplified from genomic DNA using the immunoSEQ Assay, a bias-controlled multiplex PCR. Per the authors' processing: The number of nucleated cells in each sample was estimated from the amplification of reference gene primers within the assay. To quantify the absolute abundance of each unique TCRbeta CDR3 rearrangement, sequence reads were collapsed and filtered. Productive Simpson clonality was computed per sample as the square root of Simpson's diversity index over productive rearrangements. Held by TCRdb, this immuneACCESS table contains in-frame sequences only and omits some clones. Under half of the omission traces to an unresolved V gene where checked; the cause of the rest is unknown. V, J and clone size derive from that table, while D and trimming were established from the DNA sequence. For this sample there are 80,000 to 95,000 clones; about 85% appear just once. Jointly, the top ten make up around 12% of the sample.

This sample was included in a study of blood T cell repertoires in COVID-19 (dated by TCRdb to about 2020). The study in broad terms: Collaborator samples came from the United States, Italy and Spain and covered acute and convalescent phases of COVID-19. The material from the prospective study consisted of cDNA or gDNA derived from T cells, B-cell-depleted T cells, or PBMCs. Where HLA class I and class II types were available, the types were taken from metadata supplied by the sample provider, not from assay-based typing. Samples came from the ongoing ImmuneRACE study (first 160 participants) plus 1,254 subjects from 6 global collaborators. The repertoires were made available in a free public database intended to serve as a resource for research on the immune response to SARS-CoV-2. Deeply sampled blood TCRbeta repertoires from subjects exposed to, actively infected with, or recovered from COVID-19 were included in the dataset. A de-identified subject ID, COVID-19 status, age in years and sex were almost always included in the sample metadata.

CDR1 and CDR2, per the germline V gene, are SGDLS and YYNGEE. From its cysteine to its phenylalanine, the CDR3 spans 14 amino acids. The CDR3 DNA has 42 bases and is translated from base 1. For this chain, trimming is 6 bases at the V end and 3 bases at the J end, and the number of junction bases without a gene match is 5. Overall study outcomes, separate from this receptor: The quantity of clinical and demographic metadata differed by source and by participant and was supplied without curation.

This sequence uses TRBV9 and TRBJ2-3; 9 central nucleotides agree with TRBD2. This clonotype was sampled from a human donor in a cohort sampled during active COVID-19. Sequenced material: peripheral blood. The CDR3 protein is CASNPSGRTDTQYF. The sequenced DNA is TGTGCCAGCAACCCAAGCGGGAGGACAGATACGCAGTATTTT.